This is a list of T cell receptor beta chains from one sample in a study of hypomethylating agent response in myelodysplastic syndrome. Sequencing was performed with immunoSEQ multiplex PCR; in TCRdb, only in-frame clones are kept and a portion is missing. The data contain about 5,100 clones, approximately 82% of them singletons. Sample: bone marrow, taken before or after starting hypomethylating agent treatment for myelodysplastic syndrome (not recorded which). The source of these receptors is a human donor with myelodysplastic syndrome. Both conserved end residues are trimmed from each CDR3. Each record gives: V gene, J gene, CDR3 protein.

TRBV5-4	TRBJ1-2	ASSLEPLGYGYT
TRBV7-6	TRBJ2-2	ASSPGTRSRTGELF
TRBV2	TRBJ2-3	ASIEQGPTDTQY
TRBV7-9	TRBJ1-5	ASSLGSLRLGEPQH
TRBV6-1	TRBJ1-5	ASSEGQGRYNQPQH
TRBV21-1	TRBJ2-7	ASSSHGEYEQY
TRBV11-1	TRBJ2-7	ASSFSPVSYEQY
TRBV9	TRBJ2-2	ASSVGAGSVTGELF
TRBV4-3	TRBJ2-7	ASSQDGTGAGEQY
TRBV6-5	TRBJ2-3	ASSYRGLSTDTQY
TRBV19	TRBJ1-4	ASSALRGGNEKLF
TRBV10-3	TRBJ1-1	AISGPGITEAF
TRBV19	TRBJ1-2	ASSIDPGRIYGYT
TRBV30	TRBJ2-7	APGISYEQY
TRBV6-1	TRBJ2-7	ASSPGQVFSEQY
TRBV4-3	TRBJ2-3	ASSQEAGGADTQY
TRBV13	TRBJ2-1	ASSSLIAAEQF
TRBV5-5	TRBJ2-7	ASSPEQVFYEQY
TRBV27	TRBJ1-2	ASSPQGPYGYT
TRBV11-2	TRBJ2-5	ASSVQETQY
TRBV5-4	TRBJ2-2	ASNPGGHTGELF
TRBV5-4	TRBJ1-2	ASSGWAAGPVYGYT
TRBV6-4	TRBJ1-1	ASSDRDRGLPEAF
TRBV28	TRBJ1-1	ASSSGQLNTEAF
TRBV2	TRBJ1-6	ASRETGYNSPLH
TRBV29-1	TRBJ2-3	SVVETLLAGGTTDTQY
TRBV6-4	TRBJ2-7	ASRPGQGRGEQY
TRBV11-2	TRBJ1-4	ASSPGGGTSNEKLF
TRBV7-2	TRBJ1-2	ASSERTTAYGYT
TRBV4-2	TRBJ1-2	ASSQDSAFYT
TRBV5-1	TRBJ2-7	ASSSIAGGPSVEQY
TRBV6-5	TRBJ2-1	ASSYQGRTIEQF
TRBV5-6	TRBJ2-1	ASSLGDRGYNEQF
TRBV5-1	TRBJ2-7	ASSFTRTWGSYEQY
TRBV6-1	TRBJ1-1	ASSYDRGRYTEAF
TRBV6-5	TRBJ2-3	ASRLALATDTQY
TRBV7-3	TRBJ2-5	ASSLKVNDGKTQY
TRBV30	TRBJ2-6	AWSVHRGQVFSGANVLT
TRBV7-2	TRBJ1-1	ASSLWSSAF
TRBV7-2	TRBJ2-2	ASSSGSTGELF
TRBV4-2	TRBJ2-2	ASSQEASTRGVGELF
TRBV2	TRBJ2-1	ASSLTRYEQF
TRBV29-1	TRBJ2-3	SVEGVRWSTQY
TRBV11-2	TRBJ1-2	ASSLIKQSGRGGGYT
TRBV5-6	TRBJ2-1	ASSFLSYNEQF
TRBV7-9	TRBJ2-1	ASSLGLRGASYNEQF
TRBV4-1	TRBJ1-3	ASSQSGQVGNTIY
TRBV9	TRBJ1-2	ASSVPRSGAGDGYT
TRBV10-3	TRBJ2-1	ATTSGGEEQF
TRBV7-2	TRBJ2-7	ASSRLGLANYEQY
TRBV11-2	TRBJ2-2	ASSLDHPRAGGENTGELF
TRBV23-1	TRBJ2-1	ASSQYEGEDNNEQF
TRBV4-1	TRBJ1-3	ASSLEDGSGNTIY